This T cell receptor beta chain was obtained from a study of OX40 agonist ivuxolimab in advanced cancers. Overall study context: Mean age about 60 years, range about 20 to 79; around 80% male.

V was cut by 0 bases and J by 6 bases, with 6 bases left in between. The CDR3 has 12 residues. The germline CDR1 and CDR2 sequences are LNHNV and YYDKDF (reference sequence). TCRdb keeps only in-frame clones here, not all; method: immunoSEQ multiplex PCR. The sample includes 80,000 to 100,000 clones, 85% to 95% of them seen just once. The V gene is TRBV15, the J gene TRBJ2-7; D uncertain. The sample here was CD4+ or CD8+ T cells sorted from blood, taken in a trial of the OX40 agonist ivuxolimab. The receptor was derived from an adult with an advanced solid tumor such as melanoma, head and neck, liver or kidney cancer. Written as DNA, the CDR3 is TGTGCCACCAGCAGAGATGTGGGCGAGCAGTACTTC. Protein: CATSRDVGEQYF. The variable domain in full, with the rest retrieved from reference TRBV15 and TRBJ2-7, is DAMVIQNPRYQVTQFGKPVTLSCSQTLNHNVMYWYQQKSSQAPKLLFHYYDKDFNNEADTPDNFQSRRPNTSFCFLDIRSPGLGDTAMYLCATSRDVGEQYFGPGTRLTVT.